The present T cell receptor beta chain was sequenced within a study of cytomegalovirus exposure and HLA in healthy donors (dated by TCRdb to about 2017). With regard to the full study: According to an earlier analysis of a few hundred of the donors, roughly 180 million T cells yielded 90 million to 140 million unique TCR beta sequences and around 280 Gb of sequence data. Roughly 300 gigabases of sequencing data and tens of millions of unique TCR sequences made up an early release that covered fewer than 650 HLA-typed donors. The genetic ancestry cluster associated with self-reported Caucasian donors included roughly four fifths of the roughly 390 genotyped donors. The study aimed to test whether cataloging public T cell receptors could reveal signatures of past pathogen exposure. Using immunosequencing, the study profiled T cell repertoires from 550 to 750 subjects and related those repertoires to cytomegalovirus serostatus. A separate validation cohort of some 130 different subjects was used in addition to the approximately 700-subject first cohort. The study combined high-throughput TCR immunosequencing, statistical association of individual TCRs with disease status, and machine learning to predict cytomegalovirus infection status. In a later analysis, previously published TCR beta repertoires from about 670 donors were re-analyzed and high-resolution HLA genotyping was added so that TCR occurrence patterns could be studied. Rather than using new phenotypic data, the later analysis identified candidate immune exposures from TCR beta sequences and from how often those sequences occurred across donors. In an earlier analysis of 550 to 700 of the donors, high-throughput TCR beta sequencing was used to judge whether each TCR beta V gene segment behaved as functional or pseudogenic. Alongside the repertoire data, information on donor age, sex, ethnicity and CMV serostatus was compiled. A later genetic analysis took genome-wide SNP genotypes for about three fifths of the 666 donors and used that subset as a discovery cohort. Every discovery cohort repertoire had been produced on one sequencing platform. HLA typing covered class I and class II loci at four-digit resolution. Typing coverage differed by locus: A, B, C, DRB1 and DQB1 were typed in about 620-630 donors, DQA1 in 500 to 550, DPA1 in some 610, and DPB1 in around 440. About five DR-DQ haplotypes were handled as single units for association and clustering, since linkage in the cohort was strong. Among a few hundred genotyped donors of the cohort, an average of 235,054 unique TCR beta nucleotide sequences were sequenced per donor, roughly 20% of them non-productive.

With regard to this clone: Its antigen remains undetermined. Base qualities are missing; no much larger clone stands one base away.

The research as a whole found: A further reported finding was that TCR beta sequences accurately predicted the HLA-A and HLA-B alleles for most subjects in the first cohort. According to a later genetic analysis, donors in an Asian-associated ancestry cluster had fewer N-insertions in productive TCRs than the approximately 670-donor mean. In a later analysis, HLA-associated TCR beta chains showed more clonal expansion and lower generation probabilities than non-associated chains that were equally common. Correlated functional status among segregating V segments might reflect linkage disequilibrium, but an unknown experimental factor could not be ruled out. In a later analysis, TCR association rates were found to vary across HLA loci, with the most associated TCRs seen for DRB1 alleles and the fewest for HLA-C alleles. A few of the identified cytomegalovirus-associated TCR beta chains were confirmed in vitro to be specific for cytomegalovirus antigens. A later genetic analysis associated a missense DCLRE1C variant with V-gene and J-gene trimming of TCR beta chains, and an independent cohort replicated the association. When HLA alleles, especially DR and DQ, strongly co-occurred, TCR associations were difficult to assign to individual alleles. An earlier analysis of 587 of the donors showed that most TCR beta V segments appeared in productive rearrangements either about 87% or about 30% of the time, which broadly matched IMGT annotations. CMV serostatus was the only immune exposure information available for the cohort. Presence/absence analyses assumed roughly uniform sequencing depth across donors, an assumption that may not hold. Because the 87-base-pair reads could not distinguish some IMGT-functional V segments, including TRBV6-2 and TRBV6-3, those segments were excluded. Most TCR sequences were observed very rarely across donors, whereas some public TCRs were present in many individuals. The study gave a list of around 170 TCR beta chains associated with cytomegalovirus. A cluster of highly shared sequence variants was judged likely to represent a technical artifact of the sequencing pipeline. About 17 rarely observed V segments, including chromosome 9 orphons, were excluded from the earlier analysis of approximately 500 of the donors because counts were too low. HLA typing was unavailable for some donors at each locus, so association tests used only the typed subset. The cohort was sequenced for TCR beta chains only, and without alpha or paired-chain data the features that could be detected were limited. Specific HLA alleles were associated with 15,000 to 20,000 TCR beta sequences at a false discovery rate of 0.05 in a later analysis. Most CMV-associated TCR beta chains appeared to be HLA-restricted in a later analysis, and the HLA associations seemed to be driven largely by CMV exposure. Several of the top co-occurrence clusters appeared to be linked to parvovirus B19, influenza, CMV and Epstein-Barr virus, according to a later analysis. The classifier was reported to diagnose cytomegalovirus status with high specificity and sensitivity in both the original cohort and the validation cohort. According to the authors, the approach could potentially be generalized to other disease states and immunological phenotypes.

The cohort was made up of hundreds of healthy bone marrow donors. At the time of sampling, every cohort member was nominally healthy, though immune exposures that went unrecorded were likely present. The donor was CMV seropositive and belonged to the group of 250 to 350 seropositive cohort members. Every donor gave a peripheral blood sample, and the peripheral blood mononuclear cells from that sample were used for TCR beta sequencing. The Qiagen DNeasy Blood Extraction Kit was used to extract genomic DNA from the blood cell samples. Libraries came from the immunoSEQ multiplex PCR assay. A mixture of 60 forward primers for TCR Vbeta segments and 13 reverse primers for TCR Jbeta segments was used in the multiplex PCR. The CDR3 region of rearranged TCR beta genes was amplified from genomic DNA by a multiplex PCR assay. The Illumina HiSeq System was used to sequence the amplified TCR beta libraries as 87-base-pair reads. Under the source paper's analysis protocol: In a later analysis, roughly 80 million unique TCR beta chains were counted across the approximately 670 repertoires, and approximately 9.9 million of these chains were shared by at least two donors. Raw reads were error-corrected and collapsed into unique sequences with a nearest-neighbor algorithm that merged closely related sequences to remove PCR and sequencing errors. V, D and J gene segments were assigned by aligning CDR3 sequences to IMGT reference sequences. For a sequence to be retained, a match of at least six nucleotides was required to both a V gene segment and a J gene segment. Rearrangements were classified as productive when the CDR3 lacked stop codons and remained in frame with V and J, and all other rearrangements were classified as non-productive. Following IMGT convention, CDR3 was defined as the stretch from the second conserved V-encoded cysteine to the conserved J-encoded phenylalanine. The earlier analysis of a few hundred of the donors excluded any sequence lacking an unambiguous match to a single V gene segment. In an earlier analysis of several hundred of the donors, V segments were called functional above 56.7% productive rearrangements and were called segregating when the between-donor standard deviation exceeded 5%. A statistical classification framework was built for diagnosing cytomegalovirus status from the catalog of TCR beta chain sequences. In a later analysis, TCR nucleotide sequences were compared against IMGT/GENE-DB human TR gene sequences so that V and J genes could be assigned. Using the TCRdist pipeline, a later analysis assigned CDR3 sequences along with most-parsimonious VDJ recombination scenarios. A later analysis defined each TCR beta chain by its CDR3 amino acid sequence plus V-gene family, and excluded reads lacking a unique V-gene family. As a way to deal with suspected cross-contamination and a sequencing artifact, a later analysis dropped roughly 600 nucleotide sequences that were highly shared and had low generation probability. In a later analysis, a clonal expansion index was calculated for each public chain from normalized within-repertoire ranks of inferred template counts. A later analysis computed generation probabilities with a VDJ recombination model fitted to out-of-frame rearrangements, and checked the results against IGoR. In a later analysis, hypergeometric tests were used to score TCR-TCR, TCR-HLA and TCR-CMV co-occurrence, with a repertoire-size bias correction applied to TCR pairs. False discovery rates were estimated in a later analysis by permuting HLA or CMV assignments 20 times. In a later analysis, co-occurring TCRs were grouped using DBSCAN, and TCRdist sequence similarity was added for clustering within HLA-allele-positive subsets. For co-occurrence clustering, repertoires with fewer than 30,000 or more than 120,000 public chains were excluded, along with roughly 5 repertoires with anomalous nucleotide sharing. TCRdb provides this immuneACCESS table in a form limited to in-frame rearrangements. Some clones are lacking; in checked studies, under half of them reflect an unresolved V gene, and why the rest are absent is not known. V, J and clone size derive from that table, while D and trimming were established from the DNA sequence. Counted in this sample were roughly 100,000 clones; roughly three quarters of them appeared once. Of the sample, less than 5% falls within the top ten clones.

Germline trimming amounts to 6 bases on V and 6 bases on J, with 11 as the count of junction bases outside the gene matches. In the germline V gene, CDR1 corresponds to SNHLY and CDR2 to FYNNEI. The CDR3 runs 15 amino acids, cysteine and phenylalanine included. Only the CDR3 region is kept as DNA, spanning 45 bases read in frame from base 1. The chain links TRBV2 with TRBJ2-7; 10 middle bases align to TRBD2. The sample consisted of PBMCs. The source is a man aged 50-60 years in good health and CMV-seropositive. The nucleotides are TGTGCCAGCAGACCCTCTAGCGGGAGAATAGGCGAGCAGTACTTC. Translated, this is CASRPSSGRIGEQYF.